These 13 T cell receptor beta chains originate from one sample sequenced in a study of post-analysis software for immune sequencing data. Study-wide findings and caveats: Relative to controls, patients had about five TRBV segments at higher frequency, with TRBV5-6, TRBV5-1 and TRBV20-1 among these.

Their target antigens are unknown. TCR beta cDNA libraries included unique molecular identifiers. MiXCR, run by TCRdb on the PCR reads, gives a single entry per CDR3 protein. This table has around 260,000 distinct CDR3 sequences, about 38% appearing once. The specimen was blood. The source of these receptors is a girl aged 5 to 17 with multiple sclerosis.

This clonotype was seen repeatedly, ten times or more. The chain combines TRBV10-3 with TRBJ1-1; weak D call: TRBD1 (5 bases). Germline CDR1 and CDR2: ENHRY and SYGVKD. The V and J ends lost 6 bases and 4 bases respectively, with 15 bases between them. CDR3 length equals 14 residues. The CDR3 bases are TGTGCCATCAGCGGAGCCGCCGGGGGCACTGAAGCTTTCTTT. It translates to CAISGAAGGTEAFF.

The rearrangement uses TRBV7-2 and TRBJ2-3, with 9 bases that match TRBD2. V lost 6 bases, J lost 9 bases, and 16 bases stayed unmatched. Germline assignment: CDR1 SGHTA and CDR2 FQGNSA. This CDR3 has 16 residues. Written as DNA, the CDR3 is TGTGCCAGCAGTGGACCCCTAGCGGGAAGCACCGACACGCAGTATTTT. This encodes CASSGPLAGSTDTQYF.

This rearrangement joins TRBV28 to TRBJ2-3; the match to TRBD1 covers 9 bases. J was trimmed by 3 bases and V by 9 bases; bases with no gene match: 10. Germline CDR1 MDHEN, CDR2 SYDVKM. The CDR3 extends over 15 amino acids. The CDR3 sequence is CASQTGTGRTDTQYF. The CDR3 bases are TGTGCCAGTCAGACCGGGACAGGGAGGACAGATACGCAGTATTTT.

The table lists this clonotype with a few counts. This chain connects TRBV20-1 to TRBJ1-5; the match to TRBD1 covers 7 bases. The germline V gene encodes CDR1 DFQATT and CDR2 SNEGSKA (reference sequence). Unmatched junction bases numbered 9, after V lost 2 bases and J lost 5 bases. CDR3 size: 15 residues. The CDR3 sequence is CSARPTGRADQPQHF. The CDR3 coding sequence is TGCAGTGCTAGACCGACAGGGAGGGCGGATCAGCCCCAGCATTTT.

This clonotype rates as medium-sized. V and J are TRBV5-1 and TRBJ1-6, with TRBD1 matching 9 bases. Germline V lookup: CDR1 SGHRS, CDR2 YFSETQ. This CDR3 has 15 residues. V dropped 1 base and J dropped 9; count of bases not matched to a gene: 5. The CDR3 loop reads CASSLKGQGGSPLHF. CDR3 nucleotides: TGCGCCAGCAGCTTGAAGGGACAGGGAGGTTCACCCCTCCACTTT.

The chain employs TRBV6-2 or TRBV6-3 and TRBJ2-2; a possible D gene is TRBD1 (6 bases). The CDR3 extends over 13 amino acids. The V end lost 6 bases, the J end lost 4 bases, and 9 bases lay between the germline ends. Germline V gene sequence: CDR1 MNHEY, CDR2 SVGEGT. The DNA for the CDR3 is TGTGCCAGCAGGACAGGTGGCACCGGGGAGCTGTTTTTT. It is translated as CASRTGGTGELFF.

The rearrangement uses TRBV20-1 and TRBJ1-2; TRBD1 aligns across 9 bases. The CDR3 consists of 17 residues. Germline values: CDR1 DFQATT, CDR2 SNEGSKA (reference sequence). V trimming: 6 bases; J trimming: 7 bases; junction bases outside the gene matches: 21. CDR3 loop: CSAPTRDRVWSRTGYTF. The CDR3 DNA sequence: TGCAGTGCCCCGACCCGGGACAGGGTGTGGAGCCGTACTGGCTACACCTTC.

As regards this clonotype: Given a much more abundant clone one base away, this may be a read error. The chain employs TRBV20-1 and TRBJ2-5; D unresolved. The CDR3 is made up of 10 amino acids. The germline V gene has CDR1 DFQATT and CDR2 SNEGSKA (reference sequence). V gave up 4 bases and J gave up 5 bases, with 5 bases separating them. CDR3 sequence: CSAMGETQYF. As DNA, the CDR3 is TGCAGTGCTATGGGGGAGACCCAGTACTTC.

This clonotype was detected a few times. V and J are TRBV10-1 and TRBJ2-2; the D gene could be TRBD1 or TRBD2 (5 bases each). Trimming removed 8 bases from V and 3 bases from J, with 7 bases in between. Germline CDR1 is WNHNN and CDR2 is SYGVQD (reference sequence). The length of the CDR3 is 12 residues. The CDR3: CASQGDTGELFF. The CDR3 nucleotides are TGCGCCAGCCAGGGAGACACCGGGGAGCTGTTTTTT.

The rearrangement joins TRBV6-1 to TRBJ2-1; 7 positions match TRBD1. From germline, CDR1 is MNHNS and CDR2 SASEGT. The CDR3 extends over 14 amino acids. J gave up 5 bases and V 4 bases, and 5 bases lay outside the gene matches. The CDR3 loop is CASSARTGDNEQFF. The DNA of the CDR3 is TGTGCCAGCAGTGCTAGAACAGGGGACAATGAGCAGTTCTTC.

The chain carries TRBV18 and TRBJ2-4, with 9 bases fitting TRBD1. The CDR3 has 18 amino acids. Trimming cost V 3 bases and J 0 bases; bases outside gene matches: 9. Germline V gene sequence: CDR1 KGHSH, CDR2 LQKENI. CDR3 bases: TGTGCCAGCTCACCCCGAGAACAGGGGGCAATAGCCAAAAACATTCAGTACTTC. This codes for CASSPREQGAIAKNIQYF. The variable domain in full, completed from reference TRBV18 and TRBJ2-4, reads NAGVMQNPRHLVRRRGQEARLRCSPMKGHSHVYWYRQLPEEGLKFMVYLQKENIIDESGMPKERFSAEFPKEGPSILRIQQVVRGDSAAYFCASSPREQGAIAKNIQYFGAGTRLSVL.

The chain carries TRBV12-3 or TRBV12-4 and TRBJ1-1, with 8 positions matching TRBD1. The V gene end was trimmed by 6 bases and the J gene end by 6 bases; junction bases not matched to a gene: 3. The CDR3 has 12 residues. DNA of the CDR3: TGTGCCAGCAGCCCAGGGGGCTCTGAAGCTTTCTTT. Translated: CASSPGGSEAFF.

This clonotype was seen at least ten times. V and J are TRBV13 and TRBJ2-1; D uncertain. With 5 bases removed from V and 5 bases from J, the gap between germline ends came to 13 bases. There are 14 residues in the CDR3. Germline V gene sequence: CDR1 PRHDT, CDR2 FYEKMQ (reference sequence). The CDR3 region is CASSSRRNHNEQFF. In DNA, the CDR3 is TGTGCCAGCAGCAGCCGCAGGAATCACAATGAGCAGTTCTTC.